Below, one T cell receptor beta chain is given with its context. This clonotype occurred many times. Its recognized antigen is unknown. Base qualities are not provided; no much larger clone lies one nucleotide away. For repertoire sequencing, TCR beta CDR3 regions were amplified from RNA transcripts. HTBI primers and the Qiagen OneStep RT-PCR kit were used in a first-round RT-PCR, which was followed by a second-round multiplex PCR, size selection and purification. Libraries were sequenced on an Illumina HiSeq2000 using paired-end 100 bp reads. As for the authors' bioinformatics: SOAPnuke was used to process the reads, removing any read that contained adapters or uncalled bases, had a mean Phred below 15, or lacked an exact match to the constant primer or identifier. COPE v1.2.5 was used to merge high-quality paired reads. Unique nucleotide sequences were defined as clonotypes and aligned to IMGT TRB V, D and J references using MiTCR v1.1. Analysis was restricted to V-J combinations with a frequency above 0.0001, which covered roughly 99% of repertoires. For each V-J combination, a TCR clonal expansion and chaos score was defined as F50 clonal expansion divided by the chaos observed in the TCRdist matrix. Welch's t-statistics and random forest were used to reduce features to approximately 13 V-J combinations, which were fed into a naive Bayes classifier. The Morisita-Horn index was used to measure how similar the thyroid and blood repertoires were. TCRdb redid the processing of the public reads, applying fastp at Q25 and MiXCR, and retained in-frame beta chains. Under each unique CDR3 protein, matching rows form one entry showing the most common genes and DNA. The V and J calls here are based on TCRdb, not the publication. The sample profile shows 500,000 to 700,000 distinct CDR3 sequences; less than 45% of them were found once. The ten most abundant clones make up roughly 4.5% of the sample.

Its CDR3 holds 14 amino acids, cysteine through phenylalanine. Only CDR3 DNA remains: 42 bases, in frame from the first base. Trimming costs V 0 bases and J 6 bases, and their ends lie 11 bases apart. The germline V gene gives CDR1 as SGHAT and CDR2 as FQNNGV. This specimen belongs to a study of Graves' ophthalmopathy and Graves' hyperthyroidism (dated by TCRdb to the late 2010s). Looking at the study overall: Stable hyperthyroidism was defined as no progression to ophthalmopathy within 18 months of follow-up. The study used TCR beta repertoire signatures to distinguish Graves' ophthalmopathy from Graves' hyperthyroidism and to predict progression to ophthalmopathy. In total, 135 blood samples were TCR-sequenced: 40 to 45 ophthalmopathy, 75 hyperthyroidism and 17 hyperthyroidism-to-ophthalmopathy patients. To explore V-J signatures distinguishing ophthalmopathy from hyperthyroidism, a discovery set of some 100 patients (43 ophthalmopathy, 55 to 60 stable hyperthyroidism) was enrolled. An independent validation cohort comprised around 20 hyperthyroidism patients and 15 to 17 patients who later progressed from hyperthyroidism to ophthalmopathy. In over 5 hyperthyroidism patients, the T-cell repertoires found in thyroid tissue were compared with those found in blood. Following sampling, methimazole starting at 30 mg daily was administered to hyperthyroidism patients, and high-dose intravenous methylprednisolone was administered to ophthalmopathy patients.

What the authors observed across the whole study: In cross-validation, the 13-signature model distinguished ophthalmopathy from stable hyperthyroidism with about 90% sensitivity and just under 84% specificity, and in the test set the corresponding values were roughly 78% and 74%. No statistical method was used to set the sample size in advance, and the investigators knew which group each participant was assigned to. In validation, the model predicted ophthalmopathy progression with more than 55% sensitivity and roughly 78% specificity; fewer than 15 predicted patients were CT-confirmed with GO in a median of roughly 6.8 months. Most of the expanded thyroid clonotypes with a frequency above 0.001 were also detected in blood, and it was suggested that the thyroid immune response may be reflected by blood repertoires.

The hyperthyroidism patients were 18 to 65 years old and newly diagnosed, with a disease duration of less than 2 months. Patients with other autoimmune diseases, uncontrolled infections, pregnancy or lactation were excluded. Clinical symptoms, serum thyroxine, TRAb, thyroid ultrasound and orbital computed tomography were used for diagnosis. Total RNA was extracted using Trizol reagent, and RNA quality was checked on an Agilent 2100 Bioanalyzer. Sample: peripheral blood or thyroid tissue (not recorded which). Recombination linked TRBV11-2 to TRBJ2-5; the D segment cannot be called with confidence. The clonotype was recovered from an adult man with Graves' hyperthyroidism. The CDR3 reads CASSLEGPGQTQYF. In nucleotides, the sequence is TGTGCCAGCAGCTTAGAGGGTCCGGGCCAGACCCAGTACTTC.